The rows below give T cell receptor beta chains drawn from one sample of a study of blood T cell repertoires in COVID-19. Profiling relied on immunoSEQ multiplex PCR, and the TCRdb table lists in-frame clones only, not all of them. Found here are 300,000 to 400,000 clones, about 82% of them singletons; the top ten hold around 7.8%. The sequencing input was peripheral blood. These receptors originate from a human donor in a cohort sampled during active COVID-19. CDR3s include the opening cysteine and the closing phenylalanine or tryptophan. A D gene is named only where the DNA matches it firmly. A clone size is listed for some rows: how often the clone was seen (once, few, many), or a class if it is expanded.

v_gene	j_gene	abundance	d_gene	CDR3aa
TRBV30	TRBJ1-1	-	-	CAWSRGFVLGGTEAFF
TRBV14	TRBJ1-1	-	TRBD1	CASSSTGGSVNTEAFF
TRBV5-6	TRBJ2-5	-	-	CASSLTYQETQYF
TRBV2	TRBJ2-7	-	TRBD1	CASSATGSGEQYF
TRBV20-1	TRBJ1-1	-	-	CSANRVSAFF
TRBV27	TRBJ2-7	-	TRBD1	CASRIRGSYEQYF
TRBV2	TRBJ1-2	-	TRBD1	CASSEPRGQSYGYTF
TRBV19	TRBJ2-7	-	TRBD2	CASSMTSGYEQYF
TRBV27	TRBJ2-7	-	TRBD2	CASSPGTSGGRYEQYF
TRBV21-1	TRBJ2-3	-	-	CASSKARLVEDNLPDTQYF
TRBV10-3	TRBJ2-1	-	-	CAISDLPHRAGNEQFF
TRBV7-3	TRBJ1-2	once	TRBD1	CASRPTTGTKPNYGYTF
TRBV25-1	TRBJ2-7	-	-	CASSEYGQFDEQYF
TRBV24-1	TRBJ1-6	-	TRBD1	CATSEHRGYNSPLHF
TRBV6-4	TRBJ1-6	-	-	CASSVGRKYLPKRSPLHF
TRBV9	TRBJ2-3	-	-	CASGDWVTDTQYF
TRBV13	TRBJ2-7	-	-	CASSREYTEEQYF
TRBV19	TRBJ1-1	-	-	CASSIRQGSMEAFF
TRBV7-9	TRBJ2-1	-	-	CASSLGRGGEQFF
TRBV10-1	TRBJ2-2	-	-	CASSPERAGELFF
TRBV25-1	TRBJ2-7	-	-	CASSESRLSYEQYF
TRBV30	TRBJ1-1	-	-	CAWSVIGKAMNTEAFF
TRBV30	TRBJ1-3	few	-	CAWSNNIENTIYF
TRBV6-5	TRBJ1-2	once	TRBD1	CASSFPGGAGNGYTF
TRBV6-5	TRBJ1-3	-	-	CASRPGHTGNTIYF
TRBV14	TRBJ1-2	-	-	CASSQDTLGGYTF
TRBV6-5	TRBJ2-7	-	-	CASSYRDTYEQYF
TRBV4-1	TRBJ1-1	-	-	CASSQGRGGRGTEAFF
TRBV6-5	TRBJ1-3	-	-	CATSRGSGNTIYF
TRBV5-4	TRBJ1-6	-	TRBD1	CASSADRGLIGPLHF
TRBV5-4	TRBJ2-7	-	-	CASSLAREQYF
TRBV9	TRBJ2-1	-	TRBD2	CASSALAASYNEQFF
TRBV6-5	TRBJ2-7	once	TRBD1	CASRSDRATYEQYF
TRBV28	TRBJ2-7	-	-	CASSLFRVYEQYF
TRBV9	TRBJ2-7	-	-	CASSVWASGTYEQYF
TRBV5-1	TRBJ2-7	-	-	CASSLGGDPYEQYF
TRBV19	TRBJ1-2	-	-	CASSSNTRKYTF
TRBV5-1	TRBJ2-7	-	-	CASSYLFSGSPYEQYF
TRBV25-1	TRBJ1-6	-	-	CASSEGQGFYNSPLHF
TRBV15	TRBJ2-3	-	TRBD1	CATSTYGTGKADTQYF
TRBV4-1	TRBJ1-1	-	-	CASSQALDTNTEAFF
TRBV7-2	TRBJ1-1	once	TRBD1	CASSLGQGTNTEAFF
TRBV9	TRBJ1-5	-	-	CASSVGGYQPQHF
TRBV7-2	TRBJ2-2	-	-	CASSFSSAGNTGELFF
TRBV14	TRBJ1-3	-	-	CASSQNRKSTIYF
TRBV6-5	TRBJ1-1	few	-	CASSYSYSLNTEAFF
TRBV6-1	TRBJ1-4	-	-	CASSEVQGSTNEKLFF
TRBV5-1	TRBJ2-5	-	-	CASAPSAMWETQYF
TRBV6-5	TRBJ2-3	-	-	CASSPTESTDTQYF